A single T cell receptor beta chain is shown here with its context. As yet, its antigen is unknown. This sample is part of a study of cytomegalovirus exposure and HLA in healthy donors. Turning to the study itself: When 398 donors were genotyped, 80% to 90% of them were found to fall in the Caucasian-associated ancestry cluster.

Study results and caveats: When a later analysis was performed, an Asian-associated ancestry cluster reportedly had fewer N-insertions than the roughly 700-donor mean. It was reported that the classifier diagnosed cytomegalovirus status with high specificity and sensitivity in both the original and validation cohorts. Looking again later, the authors saw that most CMV-associated TCR beta chains seemed HLA-restricted.

The PCR used 60 Vbeta and 13 Jbeta primers. The table came from immunoSEQ multiplex PCR; TCRdb's copy has only in-frame clones and leaves some out. The profile covers over 150,000 clones, with around 80% appearing a single time and around 5.6% taken by the ten largest. The material sequenced was PBMCs. This clonotype originated in a middle-aged woman in good health and CMV-seropositive.

CDR3 DNA: TGTGCCAGTTCTAGGACAGCAGACTACGAGCAGTACTTC. Amino acids: CASSRTADYEQYF. The chain recombines TRBV6-1 with TRBJ2-7; perhaps TRBD1 as D (6 bases). Per the germline V gene, CDR1 is MNHNS and CDR2 is SASEGT. Trimming left V 9 bases short and J 3 bases short, with 15 bases between. This CDR3 region has 13 residues.